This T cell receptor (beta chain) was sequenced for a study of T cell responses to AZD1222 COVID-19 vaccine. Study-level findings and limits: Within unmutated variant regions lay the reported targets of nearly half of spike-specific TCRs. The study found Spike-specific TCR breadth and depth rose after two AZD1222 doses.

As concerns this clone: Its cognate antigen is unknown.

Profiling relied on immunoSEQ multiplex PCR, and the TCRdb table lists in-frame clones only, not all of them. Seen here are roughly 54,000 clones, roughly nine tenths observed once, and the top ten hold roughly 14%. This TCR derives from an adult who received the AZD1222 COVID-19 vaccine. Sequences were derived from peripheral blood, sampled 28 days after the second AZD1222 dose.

CDR3 sequence reads: CASSLDTYEQYF. The CDR3 coding sequence is TGTGCCAGCAGCTTAGACACCTACGAGCAGTACTTC. The chain couples TRBV7-8 to TRBJ2-7; the D is unclear. The CDR3 contains 12 residues. Germline values: CDR1 SGHVS, CDR2 FQNEAQ. Trimming removed 1 base from V and 2 bases from J, with 3 bases in between.